The 21 T cell receptor beta chains presented below share a single source sample, sequenced in a study of control samples from healthy donors and cancer patients. Assay used: immunoSEQ multiplex PCR; TCRdb lists only in-frame clones, some missing. The sample yields 400,000 to 500,000 clones, about 93% seen once. The specimen was PBMCs. The origin of the receptors is a man in his forties with head and neck cancer.

The chain couples TRBV5-1 to TRBJ1-1, with D perhaps matching TRBD1 (6 bases). V was clipped by 5 bases and J by 1 base, with 21 bases between them. The CDR3 is made up of 17 amino acids. CDR1 and CDR2 from the germline V gene are SGHRS and YFSETQ. The CDR3 DNA is TGCGCCAGCAGGCATGCAGGGGTAGACACGACGAACACTGAAGCTTTCTTT. Translation: CASRHAGVDTTNTEAFF.

The rearrangement links TRBV27 to TRBJ2-5, with a weak D call TRBD2 (6 bases). Germline lookup yields CDR1 MNHEY and CDR2 SMNVEV (reference sequence). Trimming removed 5 bases at V and 3 bases at J, with 16 bases between. This CDR3 region has 15 residues. Written as DNA, the CDR3 is TGTGCCAGCAGTCCCGACCTAGCGCCAGAAGAGACCCAGTACTTC. Amino acid sequence: CASSPDLAPEETQYF.

The rearrangement uses TRBV7-9 and TRBJ1-6; the D is unclear. In germline, CDR1 is SEHNR, CDR2 FQNEAQ (reference sequence). The ends were cut back, 1 base at V and 9 bases at J, with 7 bases in the middle. The CDR3 is 13 residues long. Here the CDR3 reads CASSLVVGSPLHF. CDR3 DNA sequence: TGTGCCAGCAGCTTAGTTGTAGGTTCACCCCTCCACTTT.

This chain connects TRBV6-2 or TRBV6-3 to TRBJ1-2; possible D gene TRBD1, 5 bases. This CDR3 region has 15 residues. Per the germline V gene, CDR1 is MNHEY and CDR2 is SVGEGT. V lost 0 bases and J 0 bases, leaving 8 bases between the germline ends. The CDR3 loop is CASSYSPGPNYGYTF. The CDR3 DNA reads TGTGCCAGCAGTTACTCGCCAGGGCCTAACTATGGCTACACCTTC.

The V gene is TRBV7-6, the J gene TRBJ2-5, with a tentative D call TRBD2 (6 bases). The germline gives CDR1 SGHVS, CDR2 FNYEAQ. The CDR3 consists of 15 residues. V lost 7 bases and J lost 2, with 17 bases in between. DNA for the CDR3: TGTGCCAGCACCCTTAATAGCGGAGTTCAAGAGACCCAGTACTTC. It codes for CASTLNSGVQETQYF.

The J gene is TRBJ2-7, the V gene TRBV2; a possible D gene is TRBD2 (7 bases). The V end was cut by 7 bases, the J end by 0 bases, with 22 bases between. Germline CDR1 SNHLY, CDR2 FYNNEI. CDR3 length: 17 amino acids. CDR3 amino acids: CASTVRAGAMSSYEQYF. DNA for the CDR3: TGTGCCAGCACAGTTCGGGCGGGGGCCATGAGCTCCTACGAGCAGTACTTC.

The rearrangement uses TRBV7-3 and TRBJ2-3, with a tentative D call TRBD1 (5 bases). Germline V CDR1 and CDR2: SGHTA, FQGTGA. Trimming cost V 5 bases and J 1 base, with 10 bases left between them. The CDR3 is made up of 14 amino acids. The CDR3 protein is CASSPTRGTDTQYF. The CDR3 DNA reads TGTGCCAGCAGCCCCACCAGGGGCACAGATACGCAGTATTTT.

The V and J genes are TRBV27 and TRBJ2-3; D perhaps matches TRBD1 (5 bases). V lost 2 bases and J 2 bases, leaving 8 bases between the germline ends. CDR1 and CDR2 (germline): MNHEY, SMNVEV (reference sequence). The CDR3 contains 14 residues. The CDR3 region is CASSLDSYTDTQYF. CDR3 in DNA: TGTGCCAGCAGTTTAGACAGCTACACAGATACGCAGTATTTT.

The chain recombines TRBV4-1 with TRBJ1-5, with 7 bases aligning to TRBD1. CDR1 is MGHRA, CDR2 YSYEKL, per germline. The V and J ends lost 3 bases and 7 bases, in that order; junction bases with no gene match: 3. CDR3 length: 13 amino acids. In DNA form, the CDR3 reads TGCGCCAGCAGCCAGTGGGACAGACAGCCCCAGCATTTT. Translation gives CASSQWDRQPQHF.

The chain couples TRBV30 to TRBJ1-2, with D possibly being TRBD1 (5 bases). The CDR3 consists of 14 residues. The germline V and J ends were trimmed by 2 bases and 1 base, with 11 bases remaining between them. Germline loops: CDR1 GTSNPN, CDR2 SVGIG (reference sequence). The CDR3 reads CAWSPGPNNYGYTF. CDR3 nucleotides: TGTGCCTGGAGTCCGGGACCGAATAACTATGGCTACACCTTC.

This clone has a single count. J is TRBJ1-6 and V is TRBV27; D is unclear. Trimming removed 0 bases from V and 0 bases from J, with 15 bases in between. CDR3 size: 19 residues. In germline, CDR1 is MNHEY, CDR2 SMNVEV (reference sequence). The CDR3 region is CASSLSTFKQSSYNSPLHF. DNA for the CDR3: TGTGCCAGCAGTTTATCGACGTTTAAGCAGAGCTCCTATAATTCACCCCTCCACTTT.

The chain links TRBV6-1 to TRBJ1-4; the D gene is possibly TRBD1 (5 bases). Between the trimmed V and J ends, which lost 2 bases and 4 bases, there was a span of 11 bases. CDR3 size: 15 residues. Germline assignment: CDR1 MNHNS and CDR2 SASEGT. CDR3 DNA sequence: TGTGCCAGCAGTGAAACCTGGACACTTAATGAAAAACTGTTTTTT. This sequence encodes CASSETWTLNEKLFF.

A remark on this clone: The sample contains more than one DNA sequence encoding this CDR3. J is TRBJ2-5 and V is TRBV28; D tentatively reads TRBD1 or TRBD2 (5 bases each). The CDR3 is 13 residues long. Germline lookup yields CDR1 MDHEN and CDR2 SYDVKM. Trimming shortened V by 6 bases and J by 7 bases, and 15 bases separated the two germline ends. The CDR3 bases are TGTGCCAGCAGGTCGACAGTTCGGGGGACCCAGTACTTC. It is translated as CASRSTVRGTQYF.

Comment on this clone: Other nucleotide sequences from this sample produce the same CDR3. The chain combines TRBV19 with TRBJ1-1, with unresolved D. V was shortened by 0 bases and J by 1 base, with 6 bases between the two germline ends. The CDR3 is made up of 14 amino acids. Germline V gives CDR1 LNHDA, CDR2 SQIVND (reference sequence). The CDR3 loop is CASSIDSENTEAFF. The CDR3 nucleotides read TGTGCCAGTAGTATAGATAGCGAGAACACTGAAGCTTTCTTT.

In its sample, this clone was seen once. The chain employs TRBV9 and TRBJ1-1, with a weak D call TRBD1 (5 bases). This CDR3 spans 14 amino acids. Germline V gene sequence: CDR1 SGDLS, CDR2 YYNGEE. V lost 2 bases, J lost 1 base, and 9 bases lay in between. As DNA, the CDR3 is TGTGCCAGCAGCGTGGGACCTGGGAACACTGAAGCTTTCTTT. Its protein product is CASSVGPGNTEAFF.

This rearrangement joins TRBV11-3 to TRBJ2-1; a possible D gene is TRBD2 (6 bases). The ends were cut back, 4 bases at V and 8 bases at J, with 15 bases in the middle. The CDR3 covers 14 residues. From germline, CDR1 is SGHNT and CDR2 YENEEA. CDR3 loop: CASSSKGGGDEQFF. The DNA for the CDR3 is TGTGCCAGCAGCTCGAAGGGAGGAGGGGATGAGCAGTTCTTC. Full variable domain (remainder filled in from reference TRBV11-3 and TRBJ2-1): EAGVVQSPRYKIIEKKQPVAFWCNPISGHNTLYWYLQNLGQGPELLIRYENEEAVDDSQLPKDRFSAERLKGVDSTLKIQPAELGDSAVYLCASSSKGGGDEQFFGPGTRLTVL.

The genes are TRBV24-1 and TRBJ2-3, with 12 bases aligning to TRBD1. The germline V gene has CDR1 KGHDR and CDR2 SFDVKD. The CDR3 spans 16 residues. V was clipped by 4 bases and J by 1 base; unmatched bases: 2. This CDR3 is CATSEGTGGGTDTQYF. In nucleotides, the CDR3 is TGTGCCACCAGTGAGGGGACAGGGGGCGGCACAGATACGCAGTATTTT.

Only a few counts were recorded for this clone. The genes are TRBV7-8 and TRBJ2-5; D remains ambiguous. There are 16 residues in the CDR3. V was shortened by 1 base and J by 1 base, with 13 bases between the two germline ends. Germline V gene sequence: CDR1 SGHVS, CDR2 FQNEAQ. CDR3 amino acids: CASSLESGLSQETQYF. CDR3 nucleotide sequence: TGTGCCAGCAGCTTAGAATCGGGCCTCTCCCAAGAGACCCAGTACTTC.

The chain uses TRBV4-1 and TRBJ1-4; 11 positions agree with TRBD1. The CDR3 contains 16 residues. The germline gives CDR1 MGHRA, CDR2 YSYEKL. V was pared by 3 bases and J by 8 bases, with 8 bases of the junction left unmatched. The CDR3 is CASSHAGTGGWEKLFF. For the CDR3, the DNA is TGCGCCAGCAGCCACGCTGGGACAGGGGGTTGGGAAAAACTGTTTTTT.

The chain recombines TRBV5-4 with TRBJ1-2; D is perhaps TRBD1 (5 bases). CDR1 is SGHNT and CDR2 is YYREEE in the germline V gene (reference sequence). This CDR3 has 13 amino acids. V was trimmed by 2 bases and J by 5 bases, leaving 10 bases between them. CDR3 in DNA: TGTGCCAGCAGCTTTGACAGAAAATATGGCTACACCTTC. It translates to CASSFDRKYGYTF.

V and J are TRBV28 and TRBJ1-1, with TRBD1 matching over 11 bases. Looked up from germline, CDR1 is MDHEN and CDR2 is SYDVKM. This CDR3 has 22 residues. With V trimmed by 5 bases and J by 6 bases, 29 bases remained unmatched. The CDR3 spells CASSPRNLRTGGPGSSTAEAFF. The DNA for the CDR3 is TGTGCCAGCAGTCCTCGCAATCTGAGGACAGGGGGCCCGGGGAGTTCTACCGCTGAAGCTTTCTTT.